This is a list of T cell receptor beta chains from one sample in a study of cytomegalovirus exposure and HLA in healthy donors. Assay: immunoSEQ multiplex PCR; the TCRdb copy retains only in-frame clones and omits some. The table records tens of thousands of clones, about 92% of them present only once. The sample was PBMCs. Receptors were obtained from a woman younger than 30 in good health and CMV-seropositive. CDR3s include the opening cysteine and the closing phenylalanine or tryptophan. A D gene is named only where the DNA matches it firmly. Rows may omit the clone size; those that give it use once, few, many or a size class.

>TRBJ1-2|TRBV29-1|TRBD1|-
TGCAGCGTTGAGGGGGACAGGGGGTACTATGGCTACACCTTC
CSVEGDRGYYGYTF
>TRBJ1-2|TRBV28|-|few
TGTGCCAGCAGCGTGGCGCGACAGATCTATGGCTACACCTTC
CASSVARQIYGYTF
>TRBJ2-7|TRBV4-3|TRBD1|-
TGCGCCAGCAGCCTTCGGACAGGGGGCGGCTACGAGCAGTACTTC
CASSLRTGGGYEQYF
>TRBJ1-1|TRBV30|-|-
TGTGCCTGGAGACTGGACAATTGGAACACTGAAGCTTTCTTT
CAWRLDNWNTEAFF
>TRBJ2-2|TRBV4-2|-|-
TGTGCCAGCAGCCCCGATGAGGCCGGGGAGCTGTTTTTT
CASSPDEAGELFF
>TRBJ2-7|TRBV27|TRBD1|-
TGTGCCAGCAGTTTATCTGGGACAGAAGGTCTCGAGCAGTACTTC
CASSLSGTEGLEQYF
>TRBJ1-1|TRBV7-9|TRBD1|-
TGTGCCAGCAGCTTACCGAGACAGGGGATGAACACTGAAGCTTTCTTT
CASSLPRQGMNTEAFF
>TRBJ1-4|TRBV11-2|-|-
TGTGCCAGCAGCTTAGGAGGTGGGGGCTCGGGTGAAAAACTGTTTTTT
CASSLGGGGSGEKLFF
>TRBJ1-6|TRBV6-5|-|-
TGTGCCAGCAGTTCCCACTACCGGGACACTTATTCACCCCTCCACTTT
CASSSHYRDTYSPLHF
>TRBJ2-7|TRBV5-4|TRBD2|-
TGTGCCAGCAGCTTGACTAGCGAAGCCTACGAGCAGTACTTC
CASSLTSEAYEQYF
>TRBJ1-1|TRBV6-6|-|-
TGTGCCAGCACCGGGGGAAGGGGATCGAACACTGAAGCTTTCTTT
CASTGGRGSNTEAFF
>TRBJ2-1|TRBV18|-|-
TGTGCCAGCTCACCCGCCGGGGGTAGCAAGTCTGGTGAGTTCTTC
CASSPAGGSKSGEFF
>TRBJ1-1|TRBV5-1|TRBD1|-
TGCGCCAGCAGCTTGAGTACAGGGGGTTCAATGAACACTGAAGCTTTCTTT
CASSLSTGGSMNTEAFF
>TRBJ1-5|TRBV2|-|-
TGTGCCAGCAGCCTCTCCTATAGCAATCAGCCCCAGCATTTT
CASSLSYSNQPQHF
>TRBJ2-2|TRBV21-1|-|-
TGTGCCAGCAGCAAAGAGGGAGGGCTACCGAACACCGGGGAGCTGTTTTTT
CASSKEGGLPNTGELFF
>TRBJ2-3|TRBV10-3|TRBD1|-
TGTGCCATCAGTACCGGGGACAGGCTCACAGATACGCAGTATTTT
CAISTGDRLTDTQYF
>TRBJ2-1|TRBV9|TRBD2|-
TGTGCCAGCAGCGCGGGACTAGCGTTAAATGAGCAGTTCTTC
CASSAGLALNEQFF
>TRBJ2-7|TRBV5-6|-|-
TGTGCCAGCAGCCAAACCGACCAGGGAAGGAACGTGGGAGAGCAGTACTTC
CASSQTDQGRNVGEQYF
>TRBJ1-6|TRBV6-5|-|-
TGTGCCAGCAGTTACTCACGGGGTATCGATAATTCACCCCTCCACTTT
CASSYSRGIDNSPLHF
>TRBJ1-4|TRBV11-2|-|-
TGTGCCAGCAGGTCTCTTCGGGGGGCTCGTGAAAAACTGTTTTTT
CASRSLRGAREKLFF
>TRBJ2-5|TRBV7-9|-|-
TGTGCCAGCAGCCCGACAGGAAAAGAAGAGACCCAGTACTTC
CASSPTGKEETQYF
>TRBJ2-7|TRBV18|TRBD1|-
TGTGCCAGCTCACCGGGTGGACAGGGGGCGCCGTACGAGCAGTACTTC
CASSPGGQGAPYEQYF
>TRBJ1-2|TRBV6-5|TRBD1|-
TGTGCCAGCAGCCTTACCCCAGGGGGCGGCTACACCTTC
CASSLTPGGGYTF
>TRBJ1-5|TRBV27|-|-
TGTGCCAGCAGTCCCCTCGTGAGGAGCAATCAGCCCCAGCATTTT
CASSPLVRSNQPQHF
>TRBJ1-4|TRBV5-5|-|-
TGTGCCAGCAGCTTCGGCGGTACAACTAATGAAAAACTGTTTTTT
CASSFGGTTNEKLFF
>TRBJ2-2|TRBV5-1|-|-
TGCGCCAGCAGTTATGAGGGGACTTCCCTGGGGGAGCTGTTTTTT
CASSYEGTSLGELFF
>TRBJ2-5|TRBV11-2|-|-
TGTGCCAGCAGACCAAACACAGGTGCCCTCCAAGAGACCCAGTACTTC
CASRPNTGALQETQYF
>TRBJ2-7|TRBV28|-|once
TGTGCCAGCATGGCCCCCCCGGGAAGAAAAAACCGCCTTAGTTACGAGCAGTACTTC
CASMAPPGRKNRLSYEQYF
>TRBJ2-7|TRBV6-1|TRBD1|-
TGTGCCAGCAGTGAGACGGGACAGGGTTTTTTGCAGTACTTC
CASSETGQGFLQYF
>TRBJ1-2|TRBV19|-|-
TGTGCCAGTACGGAGCGGGGAGGCTACACCTTC
CASTERGGYTF
>TRBJ2-7|TRBV7-9|TRBD1|-
TGTGCCAGCAGCTTATCCACAGGGGAAAGCTCCTACGAGCAGTACTTC
CASSLSTGESSYEQYF
>TRBJ2-3|TRBV7-9|-|-
TGTGCCAGCAGCCGCAGGGGGGAGACAGATACGCAGTATTTT
CASSRRGETDTQYF
>TRBJ1-2|TRBV4-1|TRBD1|-
TGCGCCAGCAGCCAAGATCAGGGGGTTGGCTATGGCTACACCTTC
CASSQDQGVGYGYTF
>TRBJ2-5|TRBV15|-|once
TGTGCCACCAGCAGAGTCCCTCAAGAGACCCAGTACTTC
CATSRVPQETQYF
>TRBJ1-3|TRBV27|-|-
TGTGCCAGCAGTTTATCGCGACCCCGCGCGGGGAACTCTGGAAACACCATATATTTT
CASSLSRPRAGNSGNTIYF
>TRBJ1-2|TRBV7-2|TRBD1|-
TGTGCCAGCAGCTCCCCGGACAGGCGGGTGGACTATGGCTACACCTTC
CASSSPDRRVDYGYTF
>TRBJ2-7|TRBV19|-|-
TGTGCCAGTAGTAGCCTAGGGGCGTACGAGCAGTACTTC
CASSSLGAYEQYF
>TRBJ1-2|TRBV29-1|TRBD1|-
TGCAGCGTCGCGGGACAGGGGGCGGAGGGCTACACCTTC
CSVAGQGAEGYTF
>TRBJ1-4|TRBV6-4|-|-
TGTGCCAGCCGTTCCCTGACAGCAACTAATGAAAAACTGTTTTTT
CASRSLTATNEKLFF
>TRBJ1-5|TRBV6-1|-|-
TGTGCCAGCCGAAAAAGGGGTGACGGCAATCAGCCCCAGCATTTT
CASRKRGDGNQPQHF
>TRBJ2-7|TRBV7-2|-|-
TGTGCCAGCAGCGGACGCGGGGACCGGGGAGAAGAGCAGTACTTC
CASSGRGDRGEEQYF